Presented here are 23 T cell receptor beta chains from one specimen sequenced in a study of T cells after yellow fever vaccination. TCRdb re-analysed the 5' RACE reads in MiXCR, keeping a single row per CDR3 protein. The sample has some 600,000 distinct CDR3 sequences; approximately 13% are singletons. The material was PBMCs, obtained on the day of the yellow fever booster vaccination. The receptors were sampled from a man in his thirties or forties who received the YFV17D yellow fever vaccine.

This clonotype appeared a few times. J is TRBJ1-6 and V is TRBV18, with a possible D match to TRBD1 (5 bases). V was cut by 6 bases and J by 8 bases, with 14 bases left in between. This CDR3 is built from 14 residues. The V gene's germline CDR1 is KGHSH and CDR2 LQKENI. CDR3 nucleotides: TGTGCCAGCTCCGTGACAGAGAAGGATTCACCCCTCCACTTT. This translates into CASSVTEKDSPLHF.

The J gene is TRBJ2-1, the V gene TRBV20-1; the D is unclear. The V and J ends lost 5 bases and 0 bases respectively, with 11 bases between them. CDR1 is DFQATT, CDR2 SNEGSKA, per germline (reference sequence). The CDR3 is 14 residues long. Written as DNA, the CDR3 is TGCAGTGCTCTCAACCCCCCCTCCTACAATGAGCAGTTCTTC. This gives the protein CSALNPPSYNEQFF.

The V and J genes are TRBV20-1 and TRBJ2-2; D unresolved. Trimming removed 1 base from V and 0 bases from J, with 9 bases in between. Germline-derived CDR1 and CDR2 are DFQATT and SNEGSKA (reference sequence). The CDR3 has 15 residues. The CDR3 nucleotides read TGCAGTGCTAGAGCCAGAGGTTCGAACACCGGGGAGCTGTTTTTT. Its protein is CSARARGSNTGELFF.

The rearrangement links TRBV4-3 to TRBJ2-2, with 7 bases aligning to TRBD1. V trimming: 0 bases; J trimming: 1 base; junction bases outside the gene matches: 8. CDR3 length: 18 residues. Germline V CDR1 and CDR2: LGHNA, YSLEER. CDR3 residues: CASSQETGTAMNTGELFF. For the CDR3, the DNA is TGCGCCAGCAGCCAAGAGACCGGGACAGCTATGAACACCGGGGAGCTGTTTTTT.

This clonotype occurred a few times. This sequence joins TRBV4-3 and TRBJ2-3; 8 nucleotides agree with TRBD2. V lost 4 bases, J lost 3 bases, and 6 bases stayed unmatched. The CDR3 runs 15 residues. The V gene's germline CDR1 is LGHNA and CDR2 YSLEER. The DNA of the CDR3 is TGCGCCAGCAGCCGAAAGCCTAGCGGGACAGATACGCAGTATTTT. It codes for CASSRKPSGTDTQYF.

This clonotype was found a few times. The rearrangement links TRBV11-2 to TRBJ1-1, with D maybe TRBD1 (5 bases). V lost 7 bases and J lost 10, with 19 bases in between. The CDR3 is 13 amino acids. Germline V lookup: CDR1 SGHAT, CDR2 FQNNGV. The CDR3 DNA reads as TGTGCCAGCAACCGGGGGGTCTCACTTGGAGCTTTCTTT. This translates into CASNRGVSLGAFF.

This rearrangement joins TRBV23-1 to TRBJ2-1; TRBD1 or TRBD2 may be the D gene (7 bases each). TRBV23-1 is classed as an ORF, of uncertain function. The V end was cut by 3 bases, the J end by 4 bases, with 25 bases between. The CDR3 is 19 residues long. CDR3 sequence: CASSQSGGGDNVKYNEQFF. For the CDR3, the DNA is TGCGCCAGCAGTCAGTCAGGGGGGGGAGACAACGTCAAATACAATGAGCAGTTCTTC.

The chain recombines TRBV5-4 with TRBJ2-7; D possibly uses TRBD1 or TRBD2 (5 bases each). The CDR3 extends over 14 amino acids. V was trimmed by 1 base and J by 2 bases, leaving 10 bases between them. Germline V CDR1 and CDR2: SGHNT, YYREEE (reference sequence). CDR3 DNA: TGTGCCAGCAGCTTGCTGGGGGTTACCTACGAGCAGTACTTC. Protein product: CASSLLGVTYEQYF.

This clonotype turned up a few times. The chain uses TRBV7-2 and TRBJ1-2; D is unresolved. Deletions cut 5 bases from V and 5 bases from J, with 18 bases between. Germline loops: CDR1 SGHTA, CDR2 FQGNSA. The CDR3 totals 15 residues. CDR3 DNA: TGTGCCAGCAGCCTGCTGGGCGGCCAAAATTATGGCTACACCTTC. Translation gives CASSLLGGQNYGYTF.

There are a few counts of this clonotype. V usage is TRBV29-1 and J usage is TRBJ2-3; 7 bases are a match to TRBD2. J gave up 4 bases and V 7 bases, and 11 bases lay outside the gene matches. Germline assignment: CDR1 SQVTM and CDR2 ANQGSEA. This CDR3 comprises 14 residues. The CDR3 region has the DNA TGCAGCGCGGGTGAAGGGAGGGTCGCAGATACGCAGTATTTT. Amino acid sequence: CSAGEGRVADTQYF.

This clonotype was counted only a few times. This rearrangement joins TRBV10-3 to TRBJ2-2; D gene uncertain. The germline V and J ends were trimmed by 3 bases and 6 bases, with 8 bases remaining between them. CDR3 length equals 13 residues. Germline V gene data show CDR1 as ENHRY and CDR2 as SYGVKD. CDR3 bases: TGTGCCATCAGTGATGTCACGGCCGGGGAGCTGTTTTTT. Its protein is CAISDVTAGELFF.

In its sample, this clonotype was seen a few times. V usage is TRBV19 and J usage is TRBJ2-3; a possible D gene is TRBD1 (5 bases). Germline CDR1 reads LNHDA; CDR2 reads SQIVND (reference sequence). V lost 8 bases, J lost 5 bases, and 14 bases lay in between. CDR3 length: 13 amino acids. CDR3 nucleotides: TGTGCCAGTGGGGCAACCGAGGTAGATACGCAGTATTTT. Translated, it gives CASGATEVDTQYF.

The chain uses TRBV28 and TRBJ1-4; the D gene is possibly TRBD1 (5 bases). This CDR3 has 14 amino acids. Trimming took 0 bases from V and 8 from J, leaving 10 bases between them. Per the germline V gene, CDR1 is MDHEN and CDR2 is SYDVKM. The CDR3 sequence is CASSLWGKGEKLFF. The CDR3 region has the DNA TGTGCCAGCAGTTTATGGGGAAAGGGGGAAAAACTGTTTTTT.

The chain is built from TRBV19 and TRBJ2-7; perhaps TRBD1 as D (5 bases). Trimming left V 5 bases short and J 7 bases short, with 15 bases between. CDR1 and CDR2 (germline): LNHDA, SQIVND (reference sequence). The CDR3 is 13 residues long. CDR3 in DNA: TGTGCCAGTAGTTCACAGGTTTCTAGTGAGCAGTACTTC. Translating it yields CASSSQVSSEQYF.

This chain links TRBV7-9 with TRBJ2-5; a possible D gene is TRBD1 (7 bases). This CDR3 region has 15 residues. The germline V and J ends were trimmed by 2 bases and 3 bases, with 13 bases remaining between them. Germline V gene data show CDR1 as SEHNR and CDR2 as FQNEAQ (reference sequence). DNA of the CDR3: TGTGCCAGCAGCTTATGGGGCGGGACAGAAGAGACCCAGTACTTC. It encodes CASSLWGGTEETQYF.

This chain joins TRBV20-1 and TRBJ1-5; D uncertain. Germline CDR1 DFQATT, CDR2 SNEGSKA (reference sequence). V was trimmed by 4 bases and J by 6 bases, leaving 22 bases between them. The CDR3 sequence is 16 residues long. The DNA for the CDR3 is TGCAGTGCTAAGATAGATCTGACATCGGAGGGTCAGCCCCAGCATTTT. It encodes CSAKIDLTSEGQPQHF.

The rearrangement links TRBV5-1 to TRBJ1-1; D remains ambiguous. The CDR3 has 13 residues. Trimming cost V 5 bases and J 0 bases, with 8 bases left between them. CDR1 and CDR2 (germline): SGHRS, YFSETQ. The CDR3 region is CASRVEMNTEAFF. For the CDR3, the DNA is TGCGCCAGCAGGGTGGAAATGAACACTGAAGCTTTCTTT.

The V and J genes are TRBV20-1 and TRBJ2-5; TRBD2 matches 7 bases. Germline assignment: CDR1 DFQATT and CDR2 SNEGSKA (reference sequence). The trim removed 5 bases at V and 10 bases at J, leaving 4 bases unmatched. This CDR3 region has 10 residues. CDR3 in DNA: TGCAGTGCTGTCCGGGAGGACCAGTACTTC. This sequence encodes CSAVREDQYF.

This clonotype turned up a few times. The V call is TRBV12-3 or TRBV12-4, the J call TRBJ2-1, with D hard to call. V was shortened by 6 bases and J by 6 bases, with 21 bases between the two germline ends. The CDR3 contains 16 residues. The CDR3: CASSLGGPSSLNEQFF. As DNA, the CDR3 is TGTGCCAGCAGCCTAGGTGGGCCATCATCTCTCAATGAGCAGTTCTTC.

This chain joins TRBV6-5 and TRBJ1-1, with D tentatively TRBD1 (5 bases). Germline V gene data show CDR1 as MNHEY and CDR2 as SVGAGI. Trimming shortened V by 0 bases and J by 3 bases, and 14 bases separated the two germline ends. There are 16 residues in the CDR3. CDR3 nucleotide sequence: TGTGCCAGCAGTTACTCCCAGGGAACAAGGGACACTGAAGCTTTCTTT. Its protein is CASSYSQGTRDTEAFF.

This rearrangement joins TRBV20-1 to TRBJ2-1; 9 nucleotides line up with TRBD2. The V gene's germline CDR1 is DFQATT and CDR2 SNEGSKA (reference sequence). The J segment lost 5 bases and the V segment lost 6 bases, leaving 8 bases of the junction unmatched. The CDR3 is made up of 14 amino acids. The CDR3 region has the DNA TGCAGTGCCGTTCAAGCGGGAGGAAACAATGAGCAGTTCTTC. Protein sequence: CSAVQAGGNNEQFF.

The chain carries TRBV6-5 and TRBJ2-3; D gene ambiguous. Germline lookup yields CDR1 MNHEY and CDR2 SVGAGI. Between the trimmed V and J ends, which lost 6 bases and 1 base, there was a span of 11 bases. This CDR3 spans 14 amino acids. The CDR3, as DNA: TGTGCCAGCAGATACGGATATGGCACAGATACGCAGTATTTT. Residues: CASRYGYGTDTQYF.

This clonotype was counted many times. The chain joins TRBV5-6 to TRBJ1-2; the match to TRBD1 covers 8 bases. The CDR3 length is 15 residues. V lost 0 bases, J lost 8 bases, and 9 bases stayed unmatched. CDR1 is SGHDT, CDR2 YYEEEE, per germline. The CDR3 DNA is TGTGCCAGCAGCTTGGTGACAGGGGCCTTGGAGGGCTACACCTTC. It codes for CASSLVTGALEGYTF. Full variable domain (missing parts from reference TRBV5-6 and TRBJ1-2): DAGVTQSPTHLIKTRGQQVTLRCSPKSGHDTVSWYQQALGQGPQFIFQYYEEEERQRGNFPDRFSGHQFPNYSSELNVNALLLGDSALYLCASSLVTGALEGYTFGSGTRLTVV.